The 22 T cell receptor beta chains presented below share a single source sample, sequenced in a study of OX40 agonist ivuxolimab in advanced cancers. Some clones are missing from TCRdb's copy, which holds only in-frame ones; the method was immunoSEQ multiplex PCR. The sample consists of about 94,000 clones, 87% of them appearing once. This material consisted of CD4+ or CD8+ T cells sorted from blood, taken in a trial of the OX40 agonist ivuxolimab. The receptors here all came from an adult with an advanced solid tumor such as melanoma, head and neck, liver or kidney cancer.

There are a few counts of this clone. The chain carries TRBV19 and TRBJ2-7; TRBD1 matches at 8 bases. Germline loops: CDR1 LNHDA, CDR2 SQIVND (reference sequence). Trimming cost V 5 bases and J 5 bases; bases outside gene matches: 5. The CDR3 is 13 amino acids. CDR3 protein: CASSDQGAHEQYF. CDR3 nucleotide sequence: TGTGCCAGTAGTGACCAGGGGGCCCACGAGCAGTACTTC.

Here the CDR3 DNA reads TGCGCCAGCAGCTTGTCAGCGGGGGGGGACTCCTACGAGCAGTACTTC. Its translation is CASSLSAGGDSYEQYF. The chain uses TRBV5-1 and TRBJ2-7, with 10 bases aligning to TRBD2. This CDR3 region has 16 residues. The V gene's germline CDR1 is SGHRS and CDR2 YFSETQ. V trimming: 1 base; J trimming: 0 bases; junction bases outside the gene matches: 4.

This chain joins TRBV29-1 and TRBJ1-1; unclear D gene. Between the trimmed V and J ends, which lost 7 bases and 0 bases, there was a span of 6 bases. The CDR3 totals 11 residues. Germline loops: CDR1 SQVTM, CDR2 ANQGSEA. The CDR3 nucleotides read TGCAGCGCTGAGGTGAACACTGAAGCTTTCTTT. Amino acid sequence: CSAEVNTEAFF.

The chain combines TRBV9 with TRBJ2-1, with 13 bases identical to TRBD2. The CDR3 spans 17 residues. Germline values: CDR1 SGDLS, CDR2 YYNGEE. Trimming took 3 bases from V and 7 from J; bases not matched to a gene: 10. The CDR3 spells CASSARTSGGPLNEQFF. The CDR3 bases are TGTGCCAGCAGCGCTAGGACTAGCGGGGGCCCCCTGAATGAGCAGTTCTTC.

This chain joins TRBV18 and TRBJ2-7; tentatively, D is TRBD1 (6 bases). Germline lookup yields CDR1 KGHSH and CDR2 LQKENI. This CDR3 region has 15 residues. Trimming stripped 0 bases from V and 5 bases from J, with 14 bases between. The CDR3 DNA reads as TGTGCCAGCTCACCACCGTGGACAGAAGATAACGAGCAGTACTTC. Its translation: CASSPPWTEDNEQYF.

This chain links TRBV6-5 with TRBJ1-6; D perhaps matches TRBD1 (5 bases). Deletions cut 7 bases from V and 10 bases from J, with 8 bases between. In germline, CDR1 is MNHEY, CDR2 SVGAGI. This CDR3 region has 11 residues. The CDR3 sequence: CASTGFSPLHF. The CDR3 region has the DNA TGTGCCAGCACAGGGTTCTCACCCCTCCACTTT.

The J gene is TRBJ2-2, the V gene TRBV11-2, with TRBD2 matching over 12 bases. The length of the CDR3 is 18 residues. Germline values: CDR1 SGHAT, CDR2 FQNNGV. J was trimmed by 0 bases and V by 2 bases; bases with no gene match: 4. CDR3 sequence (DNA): TGTGCCAGCAGCTTAATCCTAGCGGGGGGGGCGAACACCGGGGAGCTGTTTTTT. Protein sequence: CASSLILAGGANTGELFF.

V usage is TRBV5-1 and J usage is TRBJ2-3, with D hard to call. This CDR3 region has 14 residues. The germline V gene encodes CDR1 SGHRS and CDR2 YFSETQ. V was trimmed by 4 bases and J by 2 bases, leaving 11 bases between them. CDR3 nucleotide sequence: TGCGCCAGCAGCCCTGACAAGTCCACAGATACGCAGTATTTT. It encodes CASSPDKSTDTQYF.

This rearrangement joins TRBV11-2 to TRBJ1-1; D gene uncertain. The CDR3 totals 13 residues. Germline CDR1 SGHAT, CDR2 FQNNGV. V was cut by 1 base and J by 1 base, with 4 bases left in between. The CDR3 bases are TGTGCCAGCAGCTTAGGGCAGAACACTGAAGCTTTCTTT. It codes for CASSLGQNTEAFF.

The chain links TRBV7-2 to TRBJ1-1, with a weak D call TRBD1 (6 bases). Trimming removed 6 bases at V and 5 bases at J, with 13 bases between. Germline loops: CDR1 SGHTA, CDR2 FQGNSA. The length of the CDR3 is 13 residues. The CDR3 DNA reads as TGTGCCAGCAGGTACAGGGTAGGGACTGAAGCTTTCTTT. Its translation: CASRYRVGTEAFF.

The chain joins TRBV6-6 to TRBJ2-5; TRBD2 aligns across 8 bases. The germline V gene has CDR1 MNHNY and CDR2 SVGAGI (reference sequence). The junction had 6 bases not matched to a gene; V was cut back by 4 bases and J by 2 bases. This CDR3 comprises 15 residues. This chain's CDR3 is CASSFPGGGQETQYF. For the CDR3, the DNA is TGTGCCAGCAGTTTCCCCGGGGGGGGACAAGAGACCCAGTACTTC.

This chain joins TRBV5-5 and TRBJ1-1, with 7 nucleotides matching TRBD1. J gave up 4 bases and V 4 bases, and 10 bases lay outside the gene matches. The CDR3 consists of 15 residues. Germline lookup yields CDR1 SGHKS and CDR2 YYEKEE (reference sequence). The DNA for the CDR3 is TGTGCCAGCAGCGCGGCCACAGGGGTGGGCACTGAAGCTTTCTTT. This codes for CASSAATGVGTEAFF. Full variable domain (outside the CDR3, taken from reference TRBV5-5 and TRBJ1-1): DAGVTQSPTHLIKTRGQQVTLRCSPISGHKSVSWYQQVLGQGPQFIFQYYEKEERGRGNFPDRFSARQFPNYSSELNVNALLLGDSALYLCASSAATGVGTEAFFGQGTRLTVV.

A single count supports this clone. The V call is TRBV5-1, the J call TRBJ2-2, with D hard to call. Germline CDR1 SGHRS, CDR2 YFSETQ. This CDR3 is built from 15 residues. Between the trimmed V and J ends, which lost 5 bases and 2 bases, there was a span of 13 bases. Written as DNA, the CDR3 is TGCGCCAGCAGGCATCCGGGCCCCAACACCGGGGAGCTGTTTTTT. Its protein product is CASRHPGPNTGELFF.

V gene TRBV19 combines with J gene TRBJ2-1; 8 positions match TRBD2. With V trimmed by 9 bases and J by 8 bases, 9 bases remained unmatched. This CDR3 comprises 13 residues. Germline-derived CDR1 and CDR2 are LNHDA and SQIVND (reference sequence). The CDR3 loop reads CASSNRGGDEQFF. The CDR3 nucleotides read TGTGCCAGCTCAAACCGGGGGGGCGATGAGCAGTTCTTC. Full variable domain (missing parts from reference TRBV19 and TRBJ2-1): DGGITQSPKYLFRKEGQNVTLSCEQNLNHDAMYWYRQDPGQGLRLIYYSQIVNDFQKGDIAEGYSVSREKKESFPLTVTSAQKNPTAFYLCASSNRGGDEQFFGPGTRLTVL.

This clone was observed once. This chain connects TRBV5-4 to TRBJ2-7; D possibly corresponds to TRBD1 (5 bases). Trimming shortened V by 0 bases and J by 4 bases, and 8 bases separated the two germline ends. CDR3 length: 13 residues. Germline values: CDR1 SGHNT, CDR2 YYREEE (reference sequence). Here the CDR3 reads CASSLDRPYEQYF. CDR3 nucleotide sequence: TGTGCCAGCAGCTTGGACAGGCCTTACGAGCAGTACTTC. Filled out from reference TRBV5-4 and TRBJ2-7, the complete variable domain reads ETGVTQSPTHLIKTRGQQVTLRCSSQSGHNTVSWYQQALGQGPQFIFQYYREEENGRGNFPPRFSGLQFPNYSSELNVNALELDDSALYLCASSLDRPYEQYFGPGTRLTVT.

CDR3 protein: CASSIGWGRETGELFF. Written as DNA, the CDR3 is TGTGCCAGTAGTATAGGCTGGGGGCGAGAAACCGGGGAGCTGTTTTTT. The chain joins TRBV19 to TRBJ2-2; TRBD1 is a possible D gene (6 bases). The germline gives CDR1 LNHDA, CDR2 SQIVND (reference sequence). V gave up 1 base and J gave up 5 bases, with 14 bases separating them. This CDR3 spans 16 amino acids.

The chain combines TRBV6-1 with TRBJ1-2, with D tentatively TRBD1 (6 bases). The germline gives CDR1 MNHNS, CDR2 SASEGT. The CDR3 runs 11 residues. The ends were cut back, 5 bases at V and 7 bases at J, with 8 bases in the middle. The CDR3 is CASSNRVGYTF. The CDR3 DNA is TGTGCCAGCAGTAACAGGGTTGGCTACACCTTC.

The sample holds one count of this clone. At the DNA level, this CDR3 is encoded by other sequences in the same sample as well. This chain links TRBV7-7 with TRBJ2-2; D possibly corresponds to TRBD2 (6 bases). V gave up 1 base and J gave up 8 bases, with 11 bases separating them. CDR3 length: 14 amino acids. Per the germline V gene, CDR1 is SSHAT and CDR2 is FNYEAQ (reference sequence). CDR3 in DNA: TGTGCCAGCAGCTTAGGGGGGGACGTGGGGGAGCTGTTTTTT. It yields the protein CASSLGGDVGELFF.

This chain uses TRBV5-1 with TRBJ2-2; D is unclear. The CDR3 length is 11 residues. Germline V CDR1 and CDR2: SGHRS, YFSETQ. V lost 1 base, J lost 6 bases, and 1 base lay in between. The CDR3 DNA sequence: TGCGCCAGCAGCTTGCCCGGGGAGCTGTTTTTT. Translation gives CASSLPGELFF.

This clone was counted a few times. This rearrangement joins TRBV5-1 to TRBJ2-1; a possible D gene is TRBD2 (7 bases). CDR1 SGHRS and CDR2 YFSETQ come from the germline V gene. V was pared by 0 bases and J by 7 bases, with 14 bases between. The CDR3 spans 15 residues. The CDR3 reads CASSLDGGAGNEQFF. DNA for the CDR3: TGCGCCAGCAGCTTGGATGGGGGGGCAGGGAATGAGCAGTTCTTC.

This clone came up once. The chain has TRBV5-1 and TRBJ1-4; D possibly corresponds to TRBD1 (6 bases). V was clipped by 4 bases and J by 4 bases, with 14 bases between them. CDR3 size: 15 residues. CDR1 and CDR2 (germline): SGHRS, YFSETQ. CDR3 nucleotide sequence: TGCGCCAGCAGCGCAAGGACAGTCTTTAATGAAAAACTGTTTTTT. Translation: CASSARTVFNEKLFF.

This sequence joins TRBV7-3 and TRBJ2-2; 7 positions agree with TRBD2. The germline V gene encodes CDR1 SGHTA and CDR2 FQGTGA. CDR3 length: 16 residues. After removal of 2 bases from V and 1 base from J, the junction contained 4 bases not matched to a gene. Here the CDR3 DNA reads TGTGCCAGCAGCTTATTTCCGGGGGGGAACACCGGGGAGCTGTTTTTT. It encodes CASSLFPGGNTGELFF.